This record looks at one T cell receptor beta chain sequence and its context. These data originate in a study of T-cell reconstitution after alpha-beta-depleted transplantation in children. Construction of the TCRbeta library involved unique molecular identifiers. Using its own MiXCR run on the PCR reads, TCRdb lists one record per CDR3 protein. The sample lists hundreds of thousands of distinct CDR3 sequences; 16% were seen once. The CDR3 covers 15 residues. V lost 0 bases, J lost 5 bases, and 12 bases lay in between. Per germline, CDR1 SGHTA and CDR2 FQGNSA. The sequence was obtained from a human donor who donated a stem cell graft to a child with acute myeloid leukemia. This material consisted of PBMCs from the stem cell graft donor, taken from the stem cell graft. The chain uses TRBV7-2 and TRBJ2-3; a possible D gene is TRBD1 (5 bases). The CDR3 spells CASSLAARAGDTQYF. CDR3 in DNA: TGTGCCAGCAGCTTAGCGGCCAGGGCTGGAGATACGCAGTATTTT.